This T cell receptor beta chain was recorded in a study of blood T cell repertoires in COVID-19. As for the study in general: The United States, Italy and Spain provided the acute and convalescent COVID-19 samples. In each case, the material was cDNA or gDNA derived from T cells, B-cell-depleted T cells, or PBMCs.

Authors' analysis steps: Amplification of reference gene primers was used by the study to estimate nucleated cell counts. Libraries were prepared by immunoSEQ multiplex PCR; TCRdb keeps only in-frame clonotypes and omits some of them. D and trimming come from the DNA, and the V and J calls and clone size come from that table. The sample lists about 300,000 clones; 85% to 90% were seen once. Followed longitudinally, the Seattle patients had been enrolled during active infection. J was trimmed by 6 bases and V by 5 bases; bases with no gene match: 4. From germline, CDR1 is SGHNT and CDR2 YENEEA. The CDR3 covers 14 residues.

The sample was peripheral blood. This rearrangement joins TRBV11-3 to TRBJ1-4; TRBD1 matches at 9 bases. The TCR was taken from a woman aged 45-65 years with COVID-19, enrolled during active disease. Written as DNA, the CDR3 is TGTGCCAGCAGCCATTGGACAGGGGATGAAAAACTGTTTTTT. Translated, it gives CASSHWTGDEKLFF.